This T cell receptor beta chain was recorded in a study of control samples from healthy donors and cancer patients. There are 13 residues in the CDR3. Germline CDR1 and CDR2: KGHSH and LQKENI. V lost 0 bases and J 10 bases, leaving 12 bases between the germline ends. Sequencing used immunoSEQ multiplex PCR; TCRdb keeps in-frame clones, though not all of them. The sample records 90,000 to 150,000 clones, roughly nine tenths being singletons. The sequenced sample consisted of blood. The chain combines TRBV18 with TRBJ1-1; maybe TRBD1 (6 bases). This receptor was obtained from a man aged 45 to 65 in good health. The CDR3 sequence: CASSPPRGAGAFF. In nucleotides, the CDR3 is TGTGCCAGCTCACCACCGCGGGGGGCGGGAGCTTTCTTT.